The 29 T cell receptor beta chains below were found in one sample sequenced in a study of blood T cell repertoires in COVID-19. Sequencing used immunoSEQ multiplex PCR; TCRdb keeps in-frame clones, though not all of them. The sample has about 140,000 clones, 84% seen once. The material sequenced was PBMCs or T cells enriched from blood (not recorded which). Receptor source: a woman under 30 who had been exposed to COVID-19.

This chain connects TRBV3-1 (or the pseudogene TRBV3-2) to TRBJ2-6, with TRBD1 identical over 7 bases. Germline V gene data show CDR1 as LGHDT and CDR2 as YNNKEL (reference sequence). The J segment lost 1 base and the V segment lost 4 bases, leaving 4 bases of the junction unmatched. This CDR3 has 16 residues. The CDR3 sequence: CASSPRGKSGANVLTF. The CDR3 DNA reads TGTGCCAGCAGCCCCAGGGGGAAGTCTGGGGCCAACGTCCTGACTTTC.

The chain employs TRBV6-2 or TRBV6-3 and TRBJ2-2, with TRBD2 matching over 10 bases. The CDR3 runs 15 residues. Per germline, CDR1 MNHEY and CDR2 SVGEGT. Trimming at V came to 6 bases and at J to 1 base, leaving 2 bases not matched to a gene. The CDR3 spells CASSRLAGNTGELFF. The CDR3 DNA follows: TGTGCCAGCAGCCGACTAGCGGGGAACACCGGGGAGCTGTTTTTT.

The rearrangement links TRBV9 to TRBJ2-1; TRBD2 agrees at 8 bases. The V gene end was trimmed by 0 bases and the J gene end by 0 bases; junction bases not matched to a gene: 5. This CDR3 is 17 amino acids long. Germline-derived CDR1 and CDR2 are SGDLS and YYNGEE. CDR3 residues: CASSVAPSGSSYNEQFF. The CDR3 DNA reads as TGTGCCAGCAGCGTAGCTCCCAGCGGGAGCTCCTACAATGAGCAGTTCTTC.

The rearrangement uses TRBV9 and TRBJ2-2, with 13 bases aligning to TRBD2. J lost 5 bases, V lost 7 bases, and 5 bases had no gene match. This CDR3 comprises 15 residues. Germline CDR1 is SGDLS and CDR2 is YYNGEE. CDR3 sequence: CASGRTSGRTGELFF. The CDR3, as DNA: TGTGCCAGCGGGCGGACTAGCGGGAGAACCGGGGAGCTGTTTTTT.

Written as DNA, the CDR3 is TGTGCCACCAGTTACGGGAACACTGAAGCTTTCTTT. Protein sequence: CATSYGNTEAFF. The chain is built from TRBV24-1 and TRBJ1-1; D ambiguous. The CDR3 runs 12 residues. The ends were cut back, 6 bases at V and 1 base at J, with 5 bases in the middle. Per germline, CDR1 KGHDR and CDR2 SFDVKD.

V usage is TRBV7-2 and J usage is TRBJ2-7; D possibly corresponds to TRBD1 (6 bases). Germline CDR1 SGHTA, CDR2 FQGNSA. V lost 1 base to trimming and J lost 4 bases, with 8 bases between them. This CDR3 spans 13 amino acids. CDR3 in amino acids: CASSLGQVYEQYF. The CDR3, as DNA: TGTGCCAGCAGCTTAGGACAGGTGTACGAGCAGTACTTC.

V usage is TRBV10-3 and J usage is TRBJ1-3; D is perhaps TRBD1 (6 bases). The CDR3 covers 15 residues. CDR1 is ENHRY and CDR2 is SYGVKD in the germline V gene. V lost 3 bases to trimming and J lost 3 bases, with 12 bases between them. The CDR3 coding sequence is TGTGCCATCAGTGATACAGGGATTCTTGGAAACACCATATATTTT. As protein: CAISDTGILGNTIYF.

V gene TRBV3-1 (or the pseudogene TRBV3-2) combines with J gene TRBJ1-2; TRBD1 aligns across 8 bases. The CDR3 extends over 18 amino acids. In germline, CDR1 is LGHDT, CDR2 YNNKEL (reference sequence). V lost 4 bases to trimming and J lost 6 bases; unmatched junction nucleotides: 19. CDR3 sequence reads: CASSRFTNRRTGKDGYTF. The CDR3 DNA follows: TGTGCCAGCAGCCGATTCACCAACAGACGGACAGGGAAGGATGGCTACACCTTC.

This clone was counted only a few times. The chain has TRBV13 and TRBJ2-7, with TRBD1 matching 8 bases. The CDR3 runs 19 residues. Germline V gene lookup returns CDR1 PRHDT and CDR2 FYEKMQ (reference sequence). V trimming: 8 bases; J trimming: 4 bases; junction bases outside the gene matches: 25. The CDR3 region is CASLPRQGRSPDSRYEQYF. The CDR3 DNA reads TGTGCCAGCCTACCCCGACAGGGGCGCTCCCCAGACTCGAGATACGAGCAGTACTTC. The entire variable domain, with the rest obtained from reference TRBV13 and TRBJ2-7, is as follows: AAGVIQSPRHLIKEKRETATLKCYPIPRHDTVYWYQQGPGQDPQFLISFYEKMQSDKGSIPDRFSAQQFSDYHSELNMSSLELGDSALYFCASLPRQGRSPDSRYEQYFGPGTRLTVT.

The chain combines TRBV15 with TRBJ2-1, with unresolved D. CDR3 length: 14 residues. Per germline, CDR1 LNHNV and CDR2 YYDKDF (reference sequence). V dropped 0 bases and J dropped 12 bases, with 15 bases sitting between them. CDR3 residues: CATSRDLLGSRQFF. The CDR3 DNA follows: TGTGCCACCAGCAGAGATCTGCTTGGATCTAGGCAGTTCTTC.

The V call is TRBV9, the J call TRBJ2-7; D is perhaps TRBD2 (6 bases). The V and J ends lost 2 bases and 0 bases respectively, with 9 bases between them. The CDR3 consists of 14 residues. The germline V gene encodes CDR1 SGDLS and CDR2 YYNGEE. As DNA, the CDR3 is TGTGCCAGCAGCGTTAGCGGTAACTCCTACGAGCAGTACTTC. This gives the protein CASSVSGNSYEQYF.

The gene calls are TRBV2 and TRBJ1-2; 7 bases fit TRBD1. V lost 6 bases to trimming and J lost 0 bases; unmatched junction nucleotides: 7. Germline assignment: CDR1 SNHLY and CDR2 FYNNEI. The CDR3 contains 15 residues. This CDR3 is CASRTSGTANYGYTF. CDR3 nucleotides: TGTGCCAGCAGGACCTCCGGGACAGCTAACTATGGCTACACCTTC.

The genes are TRBV27 and TRBJ2-7, with D possibly TRBD1 on 5 matching bases. CDR1 is MNHEY and CDR2 is SMNVEV in the germline V gene (reference sequence). Between the trimmed V and J ends, which lost 2 bases and 2 bases, there was a span of 10 bases. The CDR3 contains 14 residues. CDR3 sequence (DNA): TGTGCCAGCAGTTTAACCAGGGTAGCCTACGAGCAGTACTTC. Amino acid sequence: CASSLTRVAYEQYF.

In its sample, this clone was seen once. The chain uses TRBV12-3 or TRBV12-4 and TRBJ1-5, with 7 bases that match TRBD1. The CDR3 sequence is 13 residues long. Trimming cost V 6 bases and J 2 bases; bases outside gene matches: 1. CDR3 DNA: TGTGCCAGCAGGGGGACAGGCAATCAGCCCCAGCATTTT. It codes for CASRGTGNQPQHF.

CDR3 coding DNA: TGTGCCAGCTGGGGACAGGACGCGGGGGATGGCTACACCTTC. Protein: CASWGQDAGDGYTF. The chain uses TRBV18 and TRBJ1-2; 8 bases map to TRBD1. CDR1 and CDR2 from the germline V gene are KGHSH and LQKENI. This CDR3 has 14 amino acids. After removal of 7 bases from V and 6 bases from J, the junction contained 10 bases not matched to a gene.

The V call is TRBV19, the J call TRBJ2-1; weak D call: TRBD2 (5 bases). Germline V gives CDR1 LNHDA, CDR2 SQIVND (reference sequence). Between the trimmed V and J ends, which lost 6 bases and 6 bases, there was a span of 9 bases. There are 12 residues in the CDR3. CDR3 DNA: TGTGCCAGTAGGTCGAGCGGCAATGAGCAGTTCTTC. It is translated as CASRSSGNEQFF.

V is TRBV11-1 and J is TRBJ2-1; D may be TRBD2 (5 bases). The CDR3 consists of 13 residues. Germline V lookup: CDR1 SGHAT, CDR2 FQDESV (reference sequence). V gave up 4 bases and J gave up 9 bases, with 13 bases separating them. The CDR3 bases are TGTGCCAGCAGCTGGGCTAGCCAAGGTGAGCAGTTCTTC. Protein product: CASSWASQGEQFF. Looking up the rest from reference TRBV11-1 and TRBJ2-1 gives the full variable domain: EAEVAQSPRYKITEKSQAVAFWCDPISGHATLYWYRQILGQGPELLVQFQDESVVDDSQLPKDRFSAERLKGVDSTLKIQPAELGDSAMYLCASSWASQGEQFFGPGTRLTVL.

The chain employs TRBV2 and TRBJ2-3, with D perhaps TRBD1 (5 bases). The length of the CDR3 is 15 residues. Trimming shortened V by 8 bases and J by 0 bases, and 15 bases separated the two germline ends. Germline CDR1 and CDR2: SNHLY and FYNNEI. CDR3 protein: CASATGLLSTDTQYF. The CDR3 nucleotides read TGTGCCAGCGCAACAGGATTACTTAGCACAGATACGCAGTATTTT.

This clone was seen a single time. The rearrangement links TRBV2 to TRBJ1-4, with 8 nucleotides matching TRBD1. This CDR3 is 15 amino acids long. The J segment lost 3 bases and the V segment lost 9 bases, leaving 9 bases of the junction unmatched. CDR1 and CDR2 (germline): SNHLY, FYNNEI. CDR3 sequence: CARVGRGLSNEKLFF. The CDR3 DNA reads TGTGCCAGGGTGGGCAGGGGGCTTTCTAATGAAAAACTGTTTTTT.

V gene TRBV12-5 combines with J gene TRBJ2-2; 10 positions match TRBD1. V was clipped by 0 bases and J by 4 bases; unmatched bases: 8. Germline CDR1 LGHNT, CDR2 FRNRAP. The CDR3 covers 18 residues. CDR3 DNA sequence: TGTGCTAGTGGTTTGGTATTTGGGACAGGGGACACCACCGGGGAGCTGTTTTTT. It specifies CASGLVFGTGDTTGELFF. Full variable domain (outside the CDR3, taken from reference TRBV12-5 and TRBJ2-2): DARVTQTPRHKVTEMGQEVTMRCQPILGHNTVFWYRQTMMQGLELLAYFRNRAPLDDSGMPKDRFSAEMPDATLATLKIQPSEPRDSAVYFCASGLVFGTGDTTGELFFGEGSRLTVL.

The genes are TRBV7-3 and TRBJ2-1, with 14 nucleotides matching TRBD2. CDR1 SGHTA and CDR2 FQGTGA come from the germline V gene. This CDR3 is 18 amino acids long. J was trimmed by 2 bases and V by 1 base; bases with no gene match: 4. CDR3 in amino acids: CASSLRTSGRSPYNEQFF. The CDR3 DNA reads as TGTGCCAGCAGCTTAAGGACTAGCGGGAGGAGCCCCTACAATGAGCAGTTCTTC. The complete variable domain, with remaining parts taken from reference TRBV7-3 and TRBJ2-1, reads GAGVSQTPSNKVTEKGKYVELRCDPISGHTALYWYRQSLGQGPEFLIYFQGTGAADDSGLPNDRFFAVRPEGSVSTLKIQRTERGDSAVYLCASSLRTSGRSPYNEQFFGPGTRLTVL.

The V call is TRBV28, the J call TRBJ1-5; TRBD1 matches at 8 bases. The trim removed 3 bases at V and 1 base at J, leaving 8 bases unmatched. CDR1 is MDHEN and CDR2 is SYDVKM in the germline V gene. This CDR3 spans 17 amino acids. The DNA of the CDR3 is TGTGCCAGCAGTTTTGGTTGGTACAGGGGGAGCAATCAGCCCCAGCATTTT. It is translated as CASSFGWYRGSNQPQHF.

The J gene is TRBJ2-1, the V gene TRBV5-1; a weak D match, TRBD1 (5 bases). Trimming took 2 bases from V and 2 from J, leaving 11 bases between them. Germline loops: CDR1 SGHRS, CDR2 YFSETQ. This CDR3 contains 15 residues. CDR3 nucleotides: TGCGCCAGCAGCTTAGACAGCAGTACCTACAATGAGCAGTTCTTC. It is translated as CASSLDSSTYNEQFF.

This clone came up once. The chain carries TRBV27 and TRBJ1-5, with 7 bases identical to TRBD1. This CDR3 has 14 residues. V lost 3 bases, J lost 5 bases, and 4 bases stayed unmatched. Germline assignment: CDR1 MNHEY and CDR2 SMNVEV (reference sequence). The CDR3 sequence is CASSLGQGDQPQHF. The CDR3 bases are TGTGCCAGCAGTTTGGGTCAGGGGGATCAGCCCCAGCATTTT.

The rearrangement links TRBV19 to TRBJ1-4, with D perhaps TRBD1 (5 bases). V dropped 2 bases and J dropped 8 bases, with 12 bases sitting between them. Per germline, CDR1 LNHDA and CDR2 SQIVND (reference sequence). This CDR3 has 14 amino acids. For the CDR3, the DNA is TGTGCCAGTAGTATATGGGGGAGGATGGAAAAACTGTTTTTT. It codes for CASSIWGRMEKLFF.

This sequence joins TRBV5-1 and TRBJ2-3; TRBD2 is a possible D gene (5 bases). The CDR3 runs to 14 residues. V lost 3 bases, J lost 5 bases, and 13 bases lay in between. CDR1 is SGHRS and CDR2 is YFSETQ in the germline V gene. CDR3 sequence: CASSWSGPGDTQYF. CDR3 bases: TGCGCCAGCAGCTGGAGCGGCCCCGGAGATACGCAGTATTTT.

The chain joins TRBV7-6 to TRBJ2-1, with TRBD1 as a possible D gene (7 bases). CDR1 and CDR2 from the germline V gene are SGHVS and FNYEAQ. Trimming stripped 3 bases from V and 8 bases from J, with 20 bases between. This CDR3 has 16 amino acids. The DNA for the CDR3 is TGTGCCAGCAGCTTCACTTTAGGGACAGTAGCGGATGAGCAGTTCTTC. As protein: CASSFTLGTVADEQFF.

This clone was seen a single time. The chain is built from TRBV7-9 and TRBJ2-1, with no clear D. CDR1 and CDR2 from the germline V gene are SEHNR and FQNEAQ (reference sequence). The length of the CDR3 is 15 residues. Trimming removed 4 bases at V and 2 bases at J, with 12 bases between. CDR3 nucleotide sequence: TGTGCCAGCAGCTCCCCTTGGCTCCCCTACAATGAGCAGTTCTTC. This encodes CASSSPWLPYNEQFF.

The rearrangement uses TRBV30 and TRBJ1-3; D is uncertain. Trimming removed 3 bases from V and 2 bases from J, with 8 bases in between. CDR1 is GTSNPN and CDR2 is SVGIG in the germline V gene (reference sequence). The CDR3 length is 13 residues. The CDR3 DNA sequence: TGTGCCTGGAGCCGGGGAGCTGGAAACACCATATATTTT. This sequence encodes CAWSRGAGNTIYF.